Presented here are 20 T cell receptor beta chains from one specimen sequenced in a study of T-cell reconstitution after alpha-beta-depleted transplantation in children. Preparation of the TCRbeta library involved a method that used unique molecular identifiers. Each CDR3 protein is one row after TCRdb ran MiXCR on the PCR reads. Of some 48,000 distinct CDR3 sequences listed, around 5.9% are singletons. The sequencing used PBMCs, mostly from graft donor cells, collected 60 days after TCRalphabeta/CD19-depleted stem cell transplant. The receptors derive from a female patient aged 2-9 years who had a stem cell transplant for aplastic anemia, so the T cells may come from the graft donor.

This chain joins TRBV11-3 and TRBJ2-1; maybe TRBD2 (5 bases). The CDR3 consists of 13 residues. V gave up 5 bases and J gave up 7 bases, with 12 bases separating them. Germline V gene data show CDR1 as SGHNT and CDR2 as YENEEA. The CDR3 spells CASSLGGSNEQFF. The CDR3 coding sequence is TGTGCCAGCAGCCTAGGTGGGAGTAATGAGCAGTTCTTC.

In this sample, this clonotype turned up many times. The CDR3 protein is CASSLDSGSNQPQHF. CDR3 DNA: TGTGCCAGCAGTTTGGACAGTGGAAGCAATCAGCCCCAGCATTTT. V is TRBV12-3 or TRBV12-4 and J is TRBJ1-5; D is perhaps TRBD1 (6 bases). The CDR3 spans 15 residues. Trimming took 3 bases from V and 1 from J, leaving 10 bases between them.

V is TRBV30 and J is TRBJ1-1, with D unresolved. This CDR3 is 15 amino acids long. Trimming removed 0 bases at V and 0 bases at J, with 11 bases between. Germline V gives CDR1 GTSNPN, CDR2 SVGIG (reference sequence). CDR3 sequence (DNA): TGTGCCTGGAGTGTACGCCATGTCATGAACACTGAAGCTTTCTTT. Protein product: CAWSVRHVMNTEAFF. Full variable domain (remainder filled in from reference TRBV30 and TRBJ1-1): SQTIHQWPATLVQPVGSPLSLECTVEGTSNPNLYWYRQAAGRGLQLLFYSVGIGQISSEVPQNLSASRPQDRQFILSSKKLLLSDSGFYLCAWSVRHVMNTEAFFGQGTRLTVV.

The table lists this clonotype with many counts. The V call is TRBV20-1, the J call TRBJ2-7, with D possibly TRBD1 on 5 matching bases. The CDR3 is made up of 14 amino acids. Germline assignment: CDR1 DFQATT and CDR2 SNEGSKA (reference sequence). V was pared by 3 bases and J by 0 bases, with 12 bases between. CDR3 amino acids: CSAREPGSSYEQYF. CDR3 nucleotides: TGCAGTGCTAGGGAGCCAGGGTCCTCCTACGAGCAGTACTTC.

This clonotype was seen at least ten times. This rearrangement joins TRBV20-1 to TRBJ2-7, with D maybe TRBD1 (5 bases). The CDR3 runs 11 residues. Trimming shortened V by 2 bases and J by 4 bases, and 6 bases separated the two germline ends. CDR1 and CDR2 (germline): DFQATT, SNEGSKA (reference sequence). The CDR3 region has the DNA TGCAGTGCTAGACAGGGTTACGAGCAGTACTTC. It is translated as CSARQGYEQYF.

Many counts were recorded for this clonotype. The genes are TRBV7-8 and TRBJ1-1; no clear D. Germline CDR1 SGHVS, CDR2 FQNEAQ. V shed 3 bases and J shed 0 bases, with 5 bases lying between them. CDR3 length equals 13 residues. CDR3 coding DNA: TGTGCCAGCAGCTTGACATTGAACACTGAAGCTTTCTTT. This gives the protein CASSLTLNTEAFF.

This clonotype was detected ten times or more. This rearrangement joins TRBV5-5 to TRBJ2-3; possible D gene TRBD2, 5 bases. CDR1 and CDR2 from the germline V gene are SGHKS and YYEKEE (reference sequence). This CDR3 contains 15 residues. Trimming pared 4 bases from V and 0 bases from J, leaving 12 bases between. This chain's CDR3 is CASSLVWTSTDTQYF. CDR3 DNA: TGTGCCAGCAGCCTGGTGTGGACTAGCACAGATACGCAGTATTTT. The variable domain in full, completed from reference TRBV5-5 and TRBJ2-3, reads DAGVTQSPTHLIKTRGQQVTLRCSPISGHKSVSWYQQVLGQGPQFIFQYYEKEERGRGNFPDRFSARQFPNYSSELNVNALLLGDSALYLCASSLVWTSTDTQYFGPGTRLTVL.

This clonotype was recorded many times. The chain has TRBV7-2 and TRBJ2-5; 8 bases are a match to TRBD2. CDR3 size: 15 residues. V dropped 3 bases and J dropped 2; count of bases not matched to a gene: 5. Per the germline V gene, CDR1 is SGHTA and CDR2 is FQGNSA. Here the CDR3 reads CASSFSAGGQETQYF. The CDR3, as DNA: TGTGCCAGCAGCTTTTCGGCGGGGGGACAAGAGACCCAGTACTTC.

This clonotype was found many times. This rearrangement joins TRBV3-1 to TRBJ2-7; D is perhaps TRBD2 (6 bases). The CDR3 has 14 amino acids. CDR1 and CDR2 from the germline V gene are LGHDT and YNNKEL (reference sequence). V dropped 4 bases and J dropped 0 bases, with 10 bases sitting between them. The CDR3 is CASSLSSDSYEQYF. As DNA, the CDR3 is TGTGCCAGCAGCCTTTCTAGCGACTCCTACGAGCAGTACTTC.

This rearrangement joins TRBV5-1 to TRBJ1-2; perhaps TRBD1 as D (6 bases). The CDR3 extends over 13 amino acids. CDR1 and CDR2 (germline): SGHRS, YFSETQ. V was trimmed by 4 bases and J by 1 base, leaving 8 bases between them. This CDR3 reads CASSPGHNYGYTF. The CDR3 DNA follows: TGCGCCAGCAGCCCGGGACATAACTATGGCTACACCTTC.

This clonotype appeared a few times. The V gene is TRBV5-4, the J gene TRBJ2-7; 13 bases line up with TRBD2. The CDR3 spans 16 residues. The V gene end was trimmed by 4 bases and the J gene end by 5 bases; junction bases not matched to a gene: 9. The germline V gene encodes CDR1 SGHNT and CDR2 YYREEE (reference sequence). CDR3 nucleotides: TGTGCCAGCAGCCTCGGACTAGCGGGAGTCGGGGACGAGCAGTACTTC. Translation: CASSLGLAGVGDEQYF.

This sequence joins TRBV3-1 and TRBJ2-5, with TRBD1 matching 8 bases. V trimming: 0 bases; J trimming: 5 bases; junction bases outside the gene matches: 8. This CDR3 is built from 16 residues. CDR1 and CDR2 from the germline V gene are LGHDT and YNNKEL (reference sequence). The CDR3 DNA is TGTGCCAGCAGCCAAGAGGGGGCAGGGGGCTGGGAGACCCAGTACTTC. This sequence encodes CASSQEGAGGWETQYF.

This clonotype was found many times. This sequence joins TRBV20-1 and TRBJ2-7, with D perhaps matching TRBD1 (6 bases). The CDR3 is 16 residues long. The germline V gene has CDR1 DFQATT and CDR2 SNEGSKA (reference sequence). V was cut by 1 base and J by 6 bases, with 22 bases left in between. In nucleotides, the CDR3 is TGCAGTGCTAGAGCCCCTGTCCAGGGGCTGACTGCCGAGCAGTACTTC. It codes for CSARAPVQGLTAEQYF.

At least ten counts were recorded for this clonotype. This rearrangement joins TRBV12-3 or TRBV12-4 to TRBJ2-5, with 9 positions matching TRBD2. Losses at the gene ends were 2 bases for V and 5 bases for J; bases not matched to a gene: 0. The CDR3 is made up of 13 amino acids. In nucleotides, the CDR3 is TGTGCCAGCAGTTTACTAGCGGGGGAGACCCAGTACTTC. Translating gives CASSLLAGETQYF.

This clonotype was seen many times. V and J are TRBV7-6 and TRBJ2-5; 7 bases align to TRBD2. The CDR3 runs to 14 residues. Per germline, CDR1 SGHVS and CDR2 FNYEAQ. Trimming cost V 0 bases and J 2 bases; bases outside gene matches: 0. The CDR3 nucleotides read TGTGCCAGCAGCTTAGCGGGAGGGCAAGAGACCCAGTACTTC. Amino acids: CASSLAGGQETQYF.

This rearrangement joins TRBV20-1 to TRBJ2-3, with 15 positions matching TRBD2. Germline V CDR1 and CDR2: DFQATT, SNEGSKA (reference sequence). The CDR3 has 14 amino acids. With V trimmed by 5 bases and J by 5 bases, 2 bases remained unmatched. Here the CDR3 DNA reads TGCAGTGCTGGGACTAGCGGGGGGCTAGATACGCAGTATTTT. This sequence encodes CSAGTSGGLDTQYF.

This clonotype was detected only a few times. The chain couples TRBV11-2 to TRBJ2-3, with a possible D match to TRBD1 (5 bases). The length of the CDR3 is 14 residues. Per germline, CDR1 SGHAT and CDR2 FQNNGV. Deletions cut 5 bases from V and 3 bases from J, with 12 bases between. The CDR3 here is CASSAGFETDTQYF. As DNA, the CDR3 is TGTGCCAGCAGCGCAGGGTTCGAGACAGATACGCAGTATTTT.

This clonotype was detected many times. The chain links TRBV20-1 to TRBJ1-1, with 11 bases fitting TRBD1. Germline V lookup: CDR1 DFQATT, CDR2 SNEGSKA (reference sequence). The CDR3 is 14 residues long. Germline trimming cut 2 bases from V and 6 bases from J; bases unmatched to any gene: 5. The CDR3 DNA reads TGCAGTGCTAGAAGGGGGGACAGGGGGGCTGAAGCTTTCTTT. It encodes CSARRGDRGAEAFF.

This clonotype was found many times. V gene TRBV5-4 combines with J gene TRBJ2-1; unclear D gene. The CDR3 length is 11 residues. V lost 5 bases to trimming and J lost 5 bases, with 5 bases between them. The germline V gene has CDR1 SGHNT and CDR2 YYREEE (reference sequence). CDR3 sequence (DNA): TGTGCCAGCAGGACCCACAATGAGCAGTTCTTC. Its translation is CASRTHNEQFF.

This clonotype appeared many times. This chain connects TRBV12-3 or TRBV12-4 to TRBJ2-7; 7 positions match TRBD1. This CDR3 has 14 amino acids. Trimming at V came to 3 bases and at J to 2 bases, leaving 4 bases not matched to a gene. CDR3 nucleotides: TGTGCCAGCAGTTTGCGACAGGGAGCCTACGAGCAGTACTTC. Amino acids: CASSLRQGAYEQYF.